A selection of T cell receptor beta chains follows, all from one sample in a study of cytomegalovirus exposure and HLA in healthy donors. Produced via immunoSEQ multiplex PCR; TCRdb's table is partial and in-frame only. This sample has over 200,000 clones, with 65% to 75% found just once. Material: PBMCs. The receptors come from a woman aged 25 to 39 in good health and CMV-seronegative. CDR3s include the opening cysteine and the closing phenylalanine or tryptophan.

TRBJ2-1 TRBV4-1 CASSQDLVVGSGGSHEQFF
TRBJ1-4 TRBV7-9 CASSQDRGEKLFF
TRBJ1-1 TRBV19 CASSIDYRGGTEAFF
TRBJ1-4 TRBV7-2 CASSTTGATNEKLFF
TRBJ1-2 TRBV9 CASSFGDRANYGYTF
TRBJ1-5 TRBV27 CASRPQAAGGNQPQHF
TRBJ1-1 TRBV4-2 CASSPRQGSKGEAFF
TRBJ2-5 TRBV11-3 CASSLDVVAGGRQETQYF
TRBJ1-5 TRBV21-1 CASRLRGRSNQPQHF
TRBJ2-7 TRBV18 CASSPNRDKPYEQYF
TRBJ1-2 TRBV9 CASSVGTGHGYGYTF
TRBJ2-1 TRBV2 CASRVQGNEQFF
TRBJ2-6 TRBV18 CASSAVSGANVLTF
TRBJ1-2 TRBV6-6 CASSGQALYGYTF
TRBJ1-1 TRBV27 CASSFRGTEAFF
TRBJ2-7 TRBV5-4 CASSGLRGQGNEQYF
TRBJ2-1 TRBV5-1 CASSGGYNEQFF
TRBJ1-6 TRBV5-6 CASSLGNTYNSPLHF
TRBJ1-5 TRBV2 CASSSGTGSYQPQHF